This TCR beta chain was sequenced during a study of shared clonotypes between healthy human individuals. Notes on the study in general: With a handful of donors compared, around 5% of naive CD4 clonotypes were shared. Enrolling few donors narrowed the genetic and exposure-history diversity that was represented.

V lost 5 bases to trimming and J lost 7 bases; unmatched junction nucleotides: 14. Germline-derived CDR1 and CDR2 are SGHTA and FQGNSA. The CDR3 contains 16 residues. The study drew all its donors from Caucasian adults living in Nashville, Tennessee. Every subset had its genomic DNA shared out evenly among several immunoSEQ plates. Repertoires were generated with immunoSEQ multiplex PCR, while TCRdb's copy carries only in-frame clones and drops some. The sample holds nearly 1 million clones; about three quarters are singletons and the top ten take around 1.4%. A note on this clone: Its antigen is unidentified.

The rearrangement uses TRBV7-2 and TRBJ1-3; 7 bases line up with TRBD1. What was sequenced was memory CD4+ T cells sorted from blood. Noted subset: CD45RA-negative fraction. The receptor was derived from a man younger than 30 in good health. The CDR3 sequence is CASSVDLTGMGNTIYF. The CDR3 DNA sequence: TGTGCCAGCAGCGTAGATTTGACAGGGATGGGCAACACCATATATTTT. Filled out from reference TRBV7-2 and TRBJ1-3, the complete variable domain reads GAGVSQSPSNKVTEKGKDVELRCDPISGHTALYWYRQSLGQGLEFLIYFQGNSAPDKSGLPSDRFSAERTGGSVSTLTIQRTQQEDSAVYLCASSVDLTGMGNTIYFGEGSWLTVV.